This TCR beta chain was identified in a study of hypomethylating agent response in myelodysplastic syndrome. Study as a whole: Four or five patients were non-responders, while six or seven showed complete response or hematologic improvement.

Germline assignment: CDR1 SGHTA and CDR2 FQGTGA. CDR3 length: 18 amino acids. After removal of 5 bases from V and 2 bases from J, the junction contained 9 bases not matched to a gene. In its sample, this clone was seen once. Survey resolution used two replicates of roughly 200 ng, totaling around 400 ng DNA. Generated by immunoSEQ multiplex PCR, the TCRdb table keeps only in-frame clones and is missing some. Of approximately 920 clones listed, approximately 78% are singletons. This TCR came from a human donor with myelodysplastic syndrome. This sequence joins TRBV7-3 and TRBJ2-3; TRBD2 agrees at 14 bases. The sample consisted of bone marrow, taken before or after starting hypomethylating agent treatment for myelodysplastic syndrome (not recorded which). CDR3 sequence: CASSDVLGLAGVTDTQYF. The CDR3, as DNA: TGTGCCAGCAGCGACGTATTGGGACTAGCGGGAGTCACAGATACGCAGTATTTT.